This TCR beta chain was sequenced for a study of blood T cell repertoires in COVID-19. Looking at the study overall: There were acute and convalescent COVID-19 samples, and they came from the United States, Italy and Spain. PBMCs, B-cell-depleted T cells, or T cells were the source of the cDNA or gDNA that made up the material.

Authors' methods: Nucleated cell counts were estimated from reference gene primer amplification. Libraries were prepared by immunoSEQ multiplex PCR; TCRdb keeps only in-frame clonotypes and omits some of them. V, J and clone size are those of that table, while D and trimming were read from the DNA. The table records about 34,000 clones, less than 95% of them present only once. CDR3 length equals 13 residues. From germline, CDR1 is SNHLY and CDR2 FYNNEI. V was cut by 4 bases and J by 3 bases, with 9 bases left in between. The chain uses TRBV2 and TRBJ1-1; D is ambiguous. The source of this sequence is a man at least 80 years old with acute or convalescent COVID-19. Sequencing used peripheral blood. The CDR3 protein is CASSVYRDTEAFF. In DNA form, the CDR3 reads TGTGCCAGCAGTGTTTACCGGGACACTGAAGCTTTCTTT.